This T cell receptor (beta chain) was sequenced during a study of vaccination effects on CD4 cells after COVID-19. About this clone: The target antigen is unknown.

The germline V gene has CDR1 LNHDA and CDR2 SQIVND (reference sequence). This CDR3 region has 14 residues. Trimming took off 4 bases at V and 6 bases at J, with 12 bases between the two ends. The data were produced by immunoSEQ multiplex PCR, yet TCRdb's version contains in-frame clones alone and is incomplete. The data contain tens of thousands of clones, 74% of them seen just once; the ten biggest clones take up about 15%. Regarding the study as a whole: Marked clonal contraction of infection- and vaccine-induced clones was seen late after vaccination.

In the ViraFEST assay, antigen-specific CD4+ clonotypes were identified by expansion after peptide-pool stimulation. Culturing for more than 9 days preceded CD4+ T cell isolation. Participants got two doses of BNT162b2 or mRNA-1273 vaccine. Each well held 2 million to 2.5 million PBMC cultured with around 9.7 ug/ml peptides and 7.5 to 10 IU/ml IL-2. The chain couples TRBV19 to TRBJ1-4; perhaps TRBD1 as D (6 bases). Sequencing was performed on CD4+ T cells from PBMCs cultured with HCoV-229E spike peptides, taken after COVID-19 vaccination. The source of this sequence is a human donor who received a COVID-19 vaccine. The CDR3 sequence is CASSNRASDEKLFF. In DNA form, the CDR3 reads TGTGCCAGTAGTAACAGGGCGAGTGATGAAAAACTGTTTTTT.